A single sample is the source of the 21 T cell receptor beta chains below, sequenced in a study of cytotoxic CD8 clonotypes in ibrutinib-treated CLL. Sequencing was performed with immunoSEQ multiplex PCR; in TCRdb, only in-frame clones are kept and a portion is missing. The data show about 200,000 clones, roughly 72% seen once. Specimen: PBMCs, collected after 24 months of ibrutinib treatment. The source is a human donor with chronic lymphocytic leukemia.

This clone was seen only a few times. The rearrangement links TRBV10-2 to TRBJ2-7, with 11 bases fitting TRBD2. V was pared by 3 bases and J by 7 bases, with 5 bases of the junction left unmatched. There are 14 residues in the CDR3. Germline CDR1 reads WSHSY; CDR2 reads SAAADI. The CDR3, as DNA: TGCGCCAGCAGTGAACTAGCGGGAGTCTGGGAGCAGTACTTC. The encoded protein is CASSELAGVWEQYF.

The CDR3: CASSPFGHQIQYF. The CDR3, as DNA: TGTGCCAGCTCACCTTTCGGACATCAGATTCAGTACTTC. J is TRBJ2-4 and V is TRBV18, with D maybe TRBD1 (5 bases). Germline CDR1 KGHSH, CDR2 LQKENI. The CDR3 runs 13 residues. Trimming stripped 3 bases from V and 10 bases from J, with 13 bases between.

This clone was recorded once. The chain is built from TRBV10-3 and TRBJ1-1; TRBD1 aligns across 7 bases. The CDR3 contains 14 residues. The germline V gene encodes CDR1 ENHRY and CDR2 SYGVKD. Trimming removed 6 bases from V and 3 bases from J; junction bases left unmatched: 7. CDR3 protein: CAIRPRGADTEAFF. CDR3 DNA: TGTGCCATCAGGCCCAGGGGGGCGGACACTGAAGCTTTCTTT.

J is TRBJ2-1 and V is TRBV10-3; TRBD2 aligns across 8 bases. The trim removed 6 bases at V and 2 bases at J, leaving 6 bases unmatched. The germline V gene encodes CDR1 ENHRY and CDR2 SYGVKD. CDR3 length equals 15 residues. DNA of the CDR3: TGTGCCATCAGAGCCCGGGAGGGGGCCTACAATGAGCAGTTCTTC. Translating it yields CAIRAREGAYNEQFF.

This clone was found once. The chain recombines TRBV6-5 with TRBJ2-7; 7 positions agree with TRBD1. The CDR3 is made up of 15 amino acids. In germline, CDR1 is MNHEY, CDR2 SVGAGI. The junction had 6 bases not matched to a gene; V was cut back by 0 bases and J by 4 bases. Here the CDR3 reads CASSYSGRGWYEQYF. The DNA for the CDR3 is TGTGCCAGCAGTTACTCTGGCAGGGGGTGGTACGAGCAGTACTTC.

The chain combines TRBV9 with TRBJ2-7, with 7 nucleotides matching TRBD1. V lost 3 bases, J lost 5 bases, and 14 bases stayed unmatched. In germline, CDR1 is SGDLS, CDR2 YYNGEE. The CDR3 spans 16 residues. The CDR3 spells CASSAYRGPLIDEQYF. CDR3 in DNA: TGTGCCAGCAGCGCGTACAGGGGCCCCCTCATTGACGAGCAGTACTTC.

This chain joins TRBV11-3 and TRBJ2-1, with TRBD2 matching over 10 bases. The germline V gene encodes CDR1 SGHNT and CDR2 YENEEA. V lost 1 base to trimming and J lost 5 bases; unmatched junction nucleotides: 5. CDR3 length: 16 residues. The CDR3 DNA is TGTGCCAGCAGCTTAGGGGCTAGCGGGAGTAACAATGAGCAGTTCTTC. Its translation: CASSLGASGSNNEQFF.

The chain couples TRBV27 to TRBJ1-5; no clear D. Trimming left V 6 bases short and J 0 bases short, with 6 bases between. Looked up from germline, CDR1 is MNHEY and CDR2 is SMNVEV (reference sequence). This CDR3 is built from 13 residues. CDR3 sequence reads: CASRQYSNQPQHF. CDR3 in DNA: TGTGCCAGCAGGCAGTATAGCAATCAGCCCCAGCATTTT.

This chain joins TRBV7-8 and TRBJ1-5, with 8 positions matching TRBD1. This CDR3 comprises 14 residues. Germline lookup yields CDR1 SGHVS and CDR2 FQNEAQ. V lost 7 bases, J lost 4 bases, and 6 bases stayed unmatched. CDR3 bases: TGTGCCAGCACAGTGGACAGGGTTAATCAGCCCCAGCATTTT. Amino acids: CASTVDRVNQPQHF.

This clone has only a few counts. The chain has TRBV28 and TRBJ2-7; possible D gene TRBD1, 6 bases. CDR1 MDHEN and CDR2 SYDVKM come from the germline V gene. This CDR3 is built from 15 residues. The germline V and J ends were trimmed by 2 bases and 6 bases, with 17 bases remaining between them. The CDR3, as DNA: TGTGCCAGCAGTTTACAGCTCGTGGGGGCAGTCGAGCAGTACTTC. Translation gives CASSLQLVGAVEQYF. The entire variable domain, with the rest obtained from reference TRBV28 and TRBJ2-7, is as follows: DVKVTQSSRYLVKRTGEKVFLECVQDMDHENMFWYRQDPGLGLRLIYFSYDVKMKEKGDIPEGYSVSREKKERFSLILESASTNQTSMYLCASSLQLVGAVEQYFGPGTRLTVT.

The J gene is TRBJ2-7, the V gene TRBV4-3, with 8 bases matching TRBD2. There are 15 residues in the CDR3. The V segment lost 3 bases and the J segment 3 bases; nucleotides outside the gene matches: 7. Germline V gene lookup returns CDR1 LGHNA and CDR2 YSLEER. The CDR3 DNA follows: TGCGCCAGCAGCCACTACCGGGGGGGAAACTACGAGCAGTACTTC. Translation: CASSHYRGGNYEQYF.

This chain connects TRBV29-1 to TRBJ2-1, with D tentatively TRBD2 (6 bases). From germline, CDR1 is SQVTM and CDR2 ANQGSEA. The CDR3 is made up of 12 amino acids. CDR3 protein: CSWAGSLYEQFF. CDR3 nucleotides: TGCAGTTGGGCGGGGTCCTTATATGAGCAGTTCTTC.

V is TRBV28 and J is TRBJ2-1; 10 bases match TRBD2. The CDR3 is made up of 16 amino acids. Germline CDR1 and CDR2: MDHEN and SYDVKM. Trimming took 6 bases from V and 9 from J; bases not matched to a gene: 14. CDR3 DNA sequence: TGTGCCAGCAGATCTGGACTAGCGGTTATAGTGGGTGAGCAGTTCTTC. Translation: CASRSGLAVIVGEQFF. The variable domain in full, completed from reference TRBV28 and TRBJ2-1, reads DVKVTQSSRYLVKRTGEKVFLECVQDMDHENMFWYRQDPGLGLRLIYFSYDVKMKEKGDIPEGYSVSREKKERFSLILESASTNQTSMYLCASRSGLAVIVGEQFFGPGTRLTVL.

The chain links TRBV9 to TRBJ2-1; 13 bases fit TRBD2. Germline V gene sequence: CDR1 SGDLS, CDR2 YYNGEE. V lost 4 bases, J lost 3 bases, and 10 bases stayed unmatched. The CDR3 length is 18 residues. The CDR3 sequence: CASSPRTSGRRVYNEQFF. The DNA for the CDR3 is TGTGCCAGCAGCCCGCGGACTAGCGGGAGAAGGGTCTACAATGAGCAGTTCTTC.

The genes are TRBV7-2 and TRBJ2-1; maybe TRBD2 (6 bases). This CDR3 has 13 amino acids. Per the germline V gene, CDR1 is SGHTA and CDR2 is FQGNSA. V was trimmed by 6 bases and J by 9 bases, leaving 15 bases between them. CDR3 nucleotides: TGTGCCAGCAGAGAGGGGACTTATGGTGAGCAGTTCTTC. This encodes CASREGTYGEQFF.

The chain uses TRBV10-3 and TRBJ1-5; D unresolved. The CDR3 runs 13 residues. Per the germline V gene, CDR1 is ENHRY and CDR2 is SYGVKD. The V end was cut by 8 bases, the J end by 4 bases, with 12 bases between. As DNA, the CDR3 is TGTGCCATCTCCGAGGAGCAGAATCAGCCCCAGCATTTT. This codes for CAISEEQNQPQHF.

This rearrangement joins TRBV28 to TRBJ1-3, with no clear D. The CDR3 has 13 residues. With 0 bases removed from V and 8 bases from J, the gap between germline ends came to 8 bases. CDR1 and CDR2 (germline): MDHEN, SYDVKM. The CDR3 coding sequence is TGTGCCAGCAGTTTATGGGGAGTAGACACCATATATTTT. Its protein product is CASSLWGVDTIYF.

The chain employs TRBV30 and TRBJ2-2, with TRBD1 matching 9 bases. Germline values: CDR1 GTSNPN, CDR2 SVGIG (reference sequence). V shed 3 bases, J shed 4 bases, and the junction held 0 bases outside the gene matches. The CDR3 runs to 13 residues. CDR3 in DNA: TGTGCCTGGAGGGGACAGGGCACCGGGGAGCTGTTTTTT. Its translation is CAWRGQGTGELFF.

In nucleotides, the CDR3 is TGTGCCAGCAGTTCCTACAGGGGGGCAGGAGAGACCCAGTACTTC. This codes for CASSSYRGAGETQYF. The genes are TRBV27 and TRBJ2-5; 8 positions agree with TRBD1. The CDR3 length is 15 residues. The junction had 8 bases not matched to a gene; V was cut back by 4 bases and J by 4 bases. The germline gives CDR1 MNHEY, CDR2 SMNVEV (reference sequence).

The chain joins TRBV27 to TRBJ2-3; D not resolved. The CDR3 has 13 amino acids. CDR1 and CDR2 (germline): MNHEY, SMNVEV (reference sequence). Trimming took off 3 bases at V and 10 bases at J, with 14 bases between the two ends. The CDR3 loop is CASSFPGEAAQYF. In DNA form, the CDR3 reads TGTGCCAGCAGTTTCCCAGGCGAGGCGGCGCAGTATTTT.

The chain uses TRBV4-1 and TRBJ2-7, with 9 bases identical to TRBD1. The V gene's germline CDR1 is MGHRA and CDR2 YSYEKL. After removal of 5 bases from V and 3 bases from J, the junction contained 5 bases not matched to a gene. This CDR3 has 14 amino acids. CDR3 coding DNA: TGCGCCAGCAGCGGGACAGGGAGAAACTACGAGCAGTACTTC. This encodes CASSGTGRNYEQYF.